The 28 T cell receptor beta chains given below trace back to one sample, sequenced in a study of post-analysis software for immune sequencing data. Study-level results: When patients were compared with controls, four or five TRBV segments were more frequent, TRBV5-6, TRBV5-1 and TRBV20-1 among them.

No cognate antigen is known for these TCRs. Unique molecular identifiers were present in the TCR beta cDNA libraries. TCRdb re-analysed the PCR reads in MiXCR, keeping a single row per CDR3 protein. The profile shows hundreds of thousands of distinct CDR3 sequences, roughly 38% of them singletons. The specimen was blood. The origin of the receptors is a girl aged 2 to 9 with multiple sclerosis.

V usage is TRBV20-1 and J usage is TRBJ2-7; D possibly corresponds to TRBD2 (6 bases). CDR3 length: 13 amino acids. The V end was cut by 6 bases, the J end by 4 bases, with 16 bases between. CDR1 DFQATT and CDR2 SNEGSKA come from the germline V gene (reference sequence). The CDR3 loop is CSATTRDWYEQYF. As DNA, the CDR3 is TGCAGTGCGACGACTAGGGATTGGTACGAGCAGTACTTC.

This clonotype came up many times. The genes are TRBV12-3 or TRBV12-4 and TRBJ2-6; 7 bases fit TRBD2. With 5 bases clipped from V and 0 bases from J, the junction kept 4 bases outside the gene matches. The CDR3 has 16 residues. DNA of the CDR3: TGTGCCAGCAGTCTGCTAGCGGCCTCTGGGGCCAACGTCCTGACTTTC. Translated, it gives CASSLLAASGANVLTF.

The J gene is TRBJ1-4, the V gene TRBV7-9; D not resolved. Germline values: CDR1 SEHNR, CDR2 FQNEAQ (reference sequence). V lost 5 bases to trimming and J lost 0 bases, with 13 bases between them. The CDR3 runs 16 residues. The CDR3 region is CASSLQAGATNEKLFF. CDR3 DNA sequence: TGTGCCAGCAGCCTCCAAGCGGGTGCAACTAATGAAAAACTGTTTTTT.

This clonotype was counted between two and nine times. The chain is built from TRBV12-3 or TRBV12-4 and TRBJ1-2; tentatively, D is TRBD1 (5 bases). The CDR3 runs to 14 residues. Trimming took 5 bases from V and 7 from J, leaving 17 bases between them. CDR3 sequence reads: CASSPQFRDFGYTF. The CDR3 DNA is TGTGCCAGCAGTCCCCAATTTCGGGACTTTGGCTACACCTTC.

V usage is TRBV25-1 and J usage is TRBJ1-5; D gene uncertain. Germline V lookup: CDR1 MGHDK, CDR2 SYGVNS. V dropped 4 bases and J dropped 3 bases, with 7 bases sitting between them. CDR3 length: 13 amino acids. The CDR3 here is CASSVGFNQPQHF. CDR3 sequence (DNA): TGTGCCAGCAGTGTGGGATTCAATCAGCCCCAGCATTTT.

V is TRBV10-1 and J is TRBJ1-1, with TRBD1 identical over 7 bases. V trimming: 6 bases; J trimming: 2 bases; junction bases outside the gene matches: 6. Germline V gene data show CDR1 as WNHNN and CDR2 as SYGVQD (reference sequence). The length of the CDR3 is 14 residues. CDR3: CASRAGTDNTEAFF. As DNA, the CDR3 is TGCGCCAGCAGAGCCGGGACAGACAACACTGAAGCTTTCTTT.

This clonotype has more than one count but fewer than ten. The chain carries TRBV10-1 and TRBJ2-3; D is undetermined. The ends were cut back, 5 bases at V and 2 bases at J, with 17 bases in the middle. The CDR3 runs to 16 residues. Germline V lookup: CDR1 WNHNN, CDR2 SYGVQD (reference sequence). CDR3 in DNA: TGCGCCAGCAGTAAGACCGGCCCTGAGAACACAGATACGCAGTATTTT. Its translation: CASSKTGPENTDTQYF.

The CDR3 DNA reads TGCAGTGCTAAGTCCGGAGACCTAGAGACCCAGTACTTC. It is translated as CSAKSGDLETQYF. The chain employs TRBV20-1 and TRBJ2-5; D not resolved. The CDR3 totals 13 residues. The ends were cut back, 4 bases at V and 4 bases at J, with 13 bases in the middle. The germline gives CDR1 DFQATT, CDR2 SNEGSKA (reference sequence).

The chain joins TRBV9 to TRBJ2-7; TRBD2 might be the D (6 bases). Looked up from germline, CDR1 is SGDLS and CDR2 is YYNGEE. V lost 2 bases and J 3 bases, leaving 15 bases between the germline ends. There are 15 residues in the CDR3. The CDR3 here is CASSVGQSSDYEQYF. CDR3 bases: TGTGCCAGCAGCGTCGGGCAGTCTAGCGACTACGAGCAGTACTTC.

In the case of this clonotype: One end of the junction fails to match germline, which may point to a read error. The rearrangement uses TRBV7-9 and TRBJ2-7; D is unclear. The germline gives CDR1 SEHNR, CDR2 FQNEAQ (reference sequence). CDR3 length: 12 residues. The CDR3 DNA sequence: TGTGTCAGCAGCTTAGGGTCATACGAGCAGTACTTC. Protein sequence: CVSSLGSYEQYF. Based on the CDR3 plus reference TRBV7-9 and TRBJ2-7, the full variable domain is DTGVSQNPRHKITKRGQNVTFRCDPISEHNRLYWYRQTLGQGPEFLTYFQNEAQLEKSRLLSDRFSAERPKGSFSTLEIQRTEQGDSAMYLCVSSLGSYEQYFGPGTRLTVT.

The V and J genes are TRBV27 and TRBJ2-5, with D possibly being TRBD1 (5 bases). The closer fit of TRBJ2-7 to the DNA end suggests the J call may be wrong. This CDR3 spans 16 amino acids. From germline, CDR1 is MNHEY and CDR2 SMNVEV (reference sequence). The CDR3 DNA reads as TGTGCCAGCAGTACCAGACAGTTTTCCACAATCTACGAGCAGTACTTC. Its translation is CASSTRQFSTIYEQYF.

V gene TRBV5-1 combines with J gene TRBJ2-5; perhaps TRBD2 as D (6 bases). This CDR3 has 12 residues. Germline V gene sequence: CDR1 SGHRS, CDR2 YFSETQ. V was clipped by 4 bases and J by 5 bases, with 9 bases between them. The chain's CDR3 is CASSMAGETQYF. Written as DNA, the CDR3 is TGCGCCAGCAGCATGGCGGGGGAGACCCAGTACTTC.

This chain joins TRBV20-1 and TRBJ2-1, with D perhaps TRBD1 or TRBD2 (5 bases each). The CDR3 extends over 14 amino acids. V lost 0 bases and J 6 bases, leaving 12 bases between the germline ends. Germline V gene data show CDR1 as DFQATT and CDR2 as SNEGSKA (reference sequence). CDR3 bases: TGCAGTGCTAGAGAGAGGGGAGTAGGCAATGAGCAGTTCTTC. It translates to CSARERGVGNEQFF.

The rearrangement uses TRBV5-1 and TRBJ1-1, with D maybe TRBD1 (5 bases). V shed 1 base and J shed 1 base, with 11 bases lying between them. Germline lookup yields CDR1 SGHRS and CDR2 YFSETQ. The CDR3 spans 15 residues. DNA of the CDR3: TGCGCCAGCAGCTTGTTTACAGGAACGAACACTGAAGCTTTCTTT. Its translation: CASSLFTGTNTEAFF.

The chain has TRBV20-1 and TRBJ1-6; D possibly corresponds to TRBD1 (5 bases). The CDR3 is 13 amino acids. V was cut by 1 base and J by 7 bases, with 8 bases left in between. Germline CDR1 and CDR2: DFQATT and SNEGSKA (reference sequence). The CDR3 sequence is CSARGQPNSPLHF. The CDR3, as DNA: TGCAGTGCTAGAGGACAGCCGAATTCACCCCTCCACTTT.

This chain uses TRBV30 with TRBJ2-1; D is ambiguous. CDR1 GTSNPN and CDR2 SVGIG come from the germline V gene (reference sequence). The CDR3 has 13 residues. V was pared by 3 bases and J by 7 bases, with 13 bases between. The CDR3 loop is CAWSHNGVNEQFF. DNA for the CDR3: TGTGCCTGGAGCCATAATGGGGTGAATGAGCAGTTCTTC.

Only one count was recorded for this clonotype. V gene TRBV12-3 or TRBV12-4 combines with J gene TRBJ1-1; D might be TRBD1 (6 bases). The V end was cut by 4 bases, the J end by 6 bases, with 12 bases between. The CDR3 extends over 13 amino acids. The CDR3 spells CASSSAGDAEAFF. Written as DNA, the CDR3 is TGTGCCAGCAGTTCGGCAGGGGATGCTGAAGCTTTCTTT.

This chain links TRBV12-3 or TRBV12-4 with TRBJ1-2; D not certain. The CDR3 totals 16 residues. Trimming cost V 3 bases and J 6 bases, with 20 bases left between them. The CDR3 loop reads CASSFSLGFSSNGYTF. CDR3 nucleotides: TGTGCCAGCAGTTTTTCTCTAGGGTTCAGCTCCAATGGCTACACCTTC.

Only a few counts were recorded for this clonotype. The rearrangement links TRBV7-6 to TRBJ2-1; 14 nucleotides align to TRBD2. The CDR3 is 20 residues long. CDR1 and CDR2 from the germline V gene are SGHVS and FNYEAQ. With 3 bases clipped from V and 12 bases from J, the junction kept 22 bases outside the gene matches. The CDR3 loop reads CASSLGHLGLAGAHADGQFF. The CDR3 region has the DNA TGTGCCAGCAGCTTGGGTCACCTGGGACTAGCGGGAGCCCATGCTGACGGGCAGTTCTTC.

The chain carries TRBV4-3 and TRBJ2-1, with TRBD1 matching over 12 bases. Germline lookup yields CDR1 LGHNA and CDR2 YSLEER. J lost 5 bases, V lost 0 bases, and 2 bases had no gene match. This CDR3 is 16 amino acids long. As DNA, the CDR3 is TGCGCCAGCAGCCAAGAGGGGACAGGGGGCCACAATGAGCAGTTCTTC. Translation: CASSQEGTGGHNEQFF.

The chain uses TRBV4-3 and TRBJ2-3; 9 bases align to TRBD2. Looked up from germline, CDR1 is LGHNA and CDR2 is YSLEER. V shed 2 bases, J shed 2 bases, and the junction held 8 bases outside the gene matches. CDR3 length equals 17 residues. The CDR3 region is CASSQRVLAGYTDTQYF. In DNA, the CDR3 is TGCGCCAGCAGCCAAAGAGTTCTAGCGGGGTACACAGATACGCAGTATTTT.

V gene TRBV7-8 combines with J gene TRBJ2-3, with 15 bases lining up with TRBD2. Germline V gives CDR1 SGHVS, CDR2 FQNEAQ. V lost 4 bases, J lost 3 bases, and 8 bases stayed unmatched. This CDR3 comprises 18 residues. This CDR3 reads CASSSWTSGRAGTDTQYF. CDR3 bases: TGTGCCAGCAGCTCTTGGACTAGCGGGAGGGCCGGGACAGATACGCAGTATTTT.

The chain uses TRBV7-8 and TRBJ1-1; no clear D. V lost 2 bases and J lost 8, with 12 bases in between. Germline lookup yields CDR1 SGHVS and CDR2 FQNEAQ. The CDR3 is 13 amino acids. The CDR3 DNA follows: TGTGCCAGCAGCTTAAGTGGCAGGACGGAAGCTTTCTTT. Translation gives CASSLSGRTEAFF.

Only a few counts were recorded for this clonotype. In nucleotides, the CDR3 is TGCGCCAGCAGCTTCCTCCGGGACAAAACCTACGAGCAGTACTTC. Translation: CASSFLRDKTYEQYF. The chain uses TRBV5-1 and TRBJ2-7, with D possibly matching TRBD1 (6 bases). Deletions cut 2 bases from V and 2 bases from J, with 14 bases between. The CDR3 extends over 15 amino acids. CDR1 SGHRS and CDR2 YFSETQ come from the germline V gene. Full variable domain (missing parts from reference TRBV5-1 and TRBJ2-7): KAGVTQTPRYLIKTRGQQVTLSCSPISGHRSVSWYQQTPGQGLQFLFEYFSETQRNKGNFPGRFSGRQFSNSRSEMNVSTLELGDSALYLCASSFLRDKTYEQYFGPGTRLTVT.

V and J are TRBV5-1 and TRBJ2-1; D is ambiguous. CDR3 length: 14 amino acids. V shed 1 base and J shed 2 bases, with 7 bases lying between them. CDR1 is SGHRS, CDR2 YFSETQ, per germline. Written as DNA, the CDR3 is TGCGCCAGCAGCTTGTCAGTAACCTACAATGAGCAGTTCTTC. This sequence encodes CASSLSVTYNEQFF.

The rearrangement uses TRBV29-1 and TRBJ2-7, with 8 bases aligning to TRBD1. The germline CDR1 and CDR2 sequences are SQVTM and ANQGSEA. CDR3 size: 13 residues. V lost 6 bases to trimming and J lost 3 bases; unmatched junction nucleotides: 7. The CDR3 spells CSVPGQANYEQYF. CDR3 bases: TGCAGCGTGCCGGGACAGGCAAACTACGAGCAGTACTTC.

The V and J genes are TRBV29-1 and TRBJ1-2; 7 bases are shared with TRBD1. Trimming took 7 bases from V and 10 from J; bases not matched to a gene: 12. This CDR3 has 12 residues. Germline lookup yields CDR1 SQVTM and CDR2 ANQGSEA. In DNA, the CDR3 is TGCAGCGCGTGGTCGAGACAGGGTGACTACACCTTC. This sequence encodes CSAWSRQGDYTF.

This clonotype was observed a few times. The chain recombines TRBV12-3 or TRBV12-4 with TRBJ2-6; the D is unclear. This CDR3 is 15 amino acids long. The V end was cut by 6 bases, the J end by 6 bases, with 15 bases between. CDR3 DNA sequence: TGTGCCAGCAGGGTCGCCTGGCTGGAGGCCAACGTCCTGACTTTC. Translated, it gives CASRVAWLEANVLTF.